Listed below are T cell receptor beta chains from one sample, sequenced in a study of chemoradiotherapy in HPV16-positive cancers. Sequenced by immunoSEQ multiplex PCR; TCRdb stores in-frame clones only, minus some. This sample has roughly 5,800 clones, with around 80% found just once. Sampling was done from a patient who underwent chemoradiotherapy. All receptors derive from a human donor with HPV-associated anogenital cancer. The CDR3 runs from the conserved cysteine through the conserved F or W. Each record gives: CDR3 length, clone size, D gene, V gene, J gene, CDR3 DNA, CDR3 protein. D genes are given only for firm matches. A row's size may be missing; if present it is once, few, many or a size class.

>15|few|.|TRBV12-5|TRBJ2-6
TGTGCTAGTGGTTATATGACAAGTCGGGCCAACGTCCTGACTTTC
CASGYMTSRANVLTF
>18|.|TRBD2|TRBV19|TRBJ2-4
TGTGCCAGTAGTAACCGGACTAGCGGGAGTGGGGGTGAAAACATTCAGTACTTC
CASSNRTSGSGGENIQYF
>13|few|.|TRBV29-1|TRBJ2-4
TGCAGCGTGAGCGGGACAGGCTTGAACATTCAGTACTTC
CSVSGTGLNIQYF
>15|.|.|TRBV7-2|TRBJ1-5
TGTGCCAGCAGCTTGACTAGCCAGAACAATCAGCCCCAGCATTTT
CASSLTSQNNQPQHF
>18|.|.|TRBV7-2|TRBJ1-6
TGTGCCAGCAGCAACGGCTTGGCACGGAATAGACGTAATTCACCCCTCCACTTT
CASSNGLARNRRNSPLHF
>13|.|TRBD1|TRBV6-1|TRBJ1-1
TGTGCCAGCAGTCAGGGGGACAGGGCTGAAGCTTTCTTT
CASSQGDRAEAFF
>14|.|TRBD2|TRBV11-3|TRBJ2-1
TGTGCCAGCAGCTTTTGGGGGGGTGAGGGCTATAGGTTCTTC
CASSFWGGEGYRFF
>14|.|.|TRBV6-1|TRBJ2-1
TGTGCCAGCAGTGGTAGAGGGGAGTACAATGAGCAGTTCTTC
CASSGRGEYNEQFF
>14|once|.|TRBV4-1|TRBJ2-1
TGCGCCAGCAGCCAAGAGCCCAGGGGGGATGAGCAGTTCTTC
CASSQEPRGDEQFF
>16|.|TRBD2|TRBV19|TRBJ2-3
TGTGCCAGTAGTATAGACTTCGGGGGGGGCTGGGATACGCAGTATTTT
CASSIDFGGGWDTQYF
>15|.|TRBD1|TRBV13|TRBJ2-2
TGTGCCAGCAGCCCGGGGACAGGGGACACCGGGGAGCTGTTTTTT
CASSPGTGDTGELFF
>15|.|.|TRBV18|TRBJ1-5
TGTGCCAGCTCACCATTCGGGCAGATGAATCAGCCCCAGCATTTT
CASSPFGQMNQPQHF
>16|.|.|TRBV7-2|TRBJ1-6
TGTGCCAGCCGACCGACGGAAAGCTCCTATAATTCACCCCTCCACTTT
CASRPTESSYNSPLHF
>14|.|.|TRBV6-1|TRBJ1-1
TGTGCCAGCAGTGAAGCGAGGGGGGAGTCGGCAGCTTTCTTT
CASSEARGESAAFF
>17|.|.|TRBV5-6|TRBJ2-7
TGTGCCAGCAGCGGGGGCGTGTGGGGGGAGACGACGTACGAGCAGTACTTC
CASSGGVWGETTYEQYF
>15|medium-sized|.|TRBV4-3|TRBJ1-2
TGCGCCAGCAGCCAAGGTCGTGGGGGAGCCTATGGCTACACCTTC
CASSQGRGGAYGYTF
>16|.|TRBD2|TRBV9|TRBJ2-7
TGTGCCAGCAGCGTAGAGCCTAGCGGGAGCATGGACGAGCAGTACTTC
CASSVEPSGSMDEQYF
>12|few|.|TRBV6-5|TRBJ1-2
TGTGCCAGCAGACGACAGAACTATGGCTACACCTTC
CASRRQNYGYTF
>18|.|TRBD2|TRBV5-4|TRBJ2-3
TGTGCCAGCAGCCCCCGACTAGCGGGAGTCGTGTTCACAGATACGCAGTATTTT
CASSPRLAGVVFTDTQYF
>13|.|.|TRBV7-2|TRBJ2-3
TGTGCCAGCAGCTTACAGGAGGCAGATACGCAGTATTTT
CASSLQEADTQYF
>15|.|TRBD1|TRBV7-8|TRBJ1-5
TGTGCCAGCAGTTCAGACAGGGTGATTAATCAGCCCCAGCATTTT
CASSSDRVINQPQHF
>14|.|.|TRBV13|TRBJ2-7
TGTGCCAGCAGCTTAGGCGGGAGCTCCTACGAGCAGTACTTC
CASSLGGSSYEQYF
>16|.|.|TRBV13|TRBJ1-1
TGTGCCAGCAGCAAAGGAGGGGCACTCCTGAACACTGAAGCTTTCTTT
CASSKGGALLNTEAFF
>14|once|TRBD1|TRBV6-5|TRBJ1-1
TGTGCCAGCCGATTCAGGGGGCAGAAAACTGAAGCTTTCTTT
CASRFRGQKTEAFF
>13|.|TRBD2|TRBV2|TRBJ2-5
TGTGCCAGCACCGGACTAGCGCGTGAGACCCAGTACTTC
CASTGLARETQYF
>14|.|.|TRBV2|TRBJ1-2
TGTGCCAGCAGTCCCCAGGGGACGGGCTATGGCTACACCTTC
CASSPQGTGYGYTF
>16|.|TRBD2|TRBV11-2|TRBJ2-7
TGTGCCAGCAGCTTTTTCCCGGGACTAGTTGCGTACGAGCAGTACTTC
CASSFFPGLVAYEQYF
>18|.|TRBD2|TRBV19|TRBJ2-3
TGTGCCAGTAGTATAGATCTAGCGGGGGGGCTTTACACAGATACGCAGTATTTT
CASSIDLAGGLYTDTQYF
>18|few|TRBD2|TRBV5-6|TRBJ2-3
TGTGCCAGCAGCCTAGGGACTAGCGGGAGGCGGGTTAGAGATACGCAGTATTTT
CASSLGTSGRRVRDTQYF
>13|.|.|TRBV7-8|TRBJ2-7
TGTGCCAGCAGCTTCGGGCAGTCCTACGAGCAGTACTTC
CASSFGQSYEQYF
>14|.|.|TRBV9|TRBJ2-1
TGTGCCAGCGGGCGTGGGTTCTTGCTCAATGAGCAGTTCTTC
CASGRGFLLNEQFF
>15|.|TRBD1|TRBV11-2|TRBJ1-2
TGTGCCAGCAGCTCCTACAGGGGGCCCAACTATGGCTACACCTTC
CASSSYRGPNYGYTF
>14|few|.|TRBV7-2|TRBJ1-6
TGTGCCAGCAGCTTCGCGGCCTTAAATTCACCCCTCCACTTT
CASSFAALNSPLHF
>14|.|TRBD2|TRBV5-1|TRBJ2-2
TGCGCCAGCAGGGTAGCGGGGAACACCGGGGAGCTGTTTTTT
CASRVAGNTGELFF
>18|.|TRBD1|TRBV19|TRBJ1-5
TGTGCCAGTAGCGAACCCGGGACAGGGCGGAAAGGCAATCAGCCCCAGCATTTT
CASSEPGTGRKGNQPQHF
>14|.|.|TRBV25-1|TRBJ1-2
TGTGCCAGCAGCGAAGAGTTAGGGTCCAATGGCTACACCTTC
CASSEELGSNGYTF
>12|.|.|TRBV6-5|TRBJ1-1
TGTGCCAGCAGCCGGGGGGGCACTGAAGCTTTCTTT
CASSRGGTEAFF
>14|.|.|TRBV18|TRBJ2-7
TGTGCCAGCTCACCTCTAGGGAGCTCCTACGAGCAGTACTTC
CASSPLGSSYEQYF
>16|once|TRBD1|TRBV4-3|TRBJ1-2
TGCGCCAGCAGCCAAGAAATTACCCGGACAGGGGATGGCTACACCTTC
CASSQEITRTGDGYTF
>16|.|TRBD1|TRBV5-5|TRBJ1-3
TGTGCCAGCAGCTTGAGGACAGGGGGCTCCGGAAACACCATATATTTT
CASSLRTGGSGNTIYF
>15|.|.|TRBV28|TRBJ2-1
TGTGCCAGCAGTTTAGGTCCAATCTCCTACAATGAGCAGTTCTTC
CASSLGPISYNEQFF
>17|.|.|TRBV7-3|TRBJ2-3
TGTGCCAGCAGCTTAAAAGCCCCAAGGGGTGATACAGATACGCAGTATTTT
CASSLKAPRGDTDTQYF